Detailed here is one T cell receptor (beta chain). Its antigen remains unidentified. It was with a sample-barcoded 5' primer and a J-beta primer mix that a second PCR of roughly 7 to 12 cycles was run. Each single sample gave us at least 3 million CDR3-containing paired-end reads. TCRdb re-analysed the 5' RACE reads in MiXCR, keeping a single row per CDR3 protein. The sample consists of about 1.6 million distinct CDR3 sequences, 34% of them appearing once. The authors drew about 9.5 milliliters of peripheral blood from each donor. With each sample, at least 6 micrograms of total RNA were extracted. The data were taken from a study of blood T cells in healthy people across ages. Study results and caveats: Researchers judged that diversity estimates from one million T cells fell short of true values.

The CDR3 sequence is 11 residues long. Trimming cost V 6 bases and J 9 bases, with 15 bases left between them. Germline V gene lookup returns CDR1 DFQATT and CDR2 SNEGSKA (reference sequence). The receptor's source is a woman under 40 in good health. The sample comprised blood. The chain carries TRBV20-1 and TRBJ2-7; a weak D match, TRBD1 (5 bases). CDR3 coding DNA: TGCAGTGCAAAAACAGGTTTCGGGCAGTACTTC. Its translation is CSAKTGFGQYF.